This T cell receptor beta chain was profiled in a study of control samples from healthy donors and cancer patients (dated by TCRdb to the early 2020s). This clone was recorded once. The antigen it binds to is not known. No base-level quality is on record; no much larger clone is a single base apart. Library construction relied on the immunoSEQ multiplex PCR assay. Here the immuneACCESS table is served through TCRdb, limited to in-frame sequences with V and J called. Missing clones are a known gap in these copies; in checked studies unresolved V genes cover under half, and the rest lacks a known reason. The sample profile shows some 120,000 clones; approximately 93% of them were found once. More than 2% of the sample goes to the ten largest clones. Relative to germline, V is 0 bases shorter and J is 5 bases shorter, with 10 bases between their ends. CDR1 and CDR2 are drawn from the germline V gene: SQVTM, ANQGSEA. The CDR3 goes from the cysteine to the phenylalanine over 13 residues. Only the CDR3 portion is preserved as DNA: 39 bases, with reading frame beginning at the first base.

The rearrangement joined TRBV29-1 to TRBJ1-2; the D region possibly corresponds to TRBD1 (6 bases align). Sequenced: blood. The receptor was isolated from a man aged 30-40 years in good health. The CDR3: CSVEDLQGYGYTF. The DNA is as follows: TGCAGCGTTGAAGATCTCCAGGGGTATGGCTACACCTTC.